This TCR beta chain was retrieved from a study of blood T cell repertoires in COVID-19. Study as a whole: PBMCs, B-cell-depleted T cells, or T cells provided the cDNA or gDNA that made up the material.

Original handling: Quantification of nucleated cells was approximated via reference gene primer amplification. The method was immunoSEQ multiplex PCR; TCRdb's version includes in-frame clones alone and lacks a portion of them. That table supplies the V and J calls and clone size; D and trimming were determined from the DNA. The sample lists under 55,000 clones, about four fifths occurring once. The CDR3 has 11 residues. Germline CDR1 is MNHEY and CDR2 is SVGAGI. Trimming pared 6 bases from V and 4 bases from J, leaving 4 bases between. This chain links TRBV6-5 with TRBJ1-5; D gene ambiguous. This receptor was taken from a human donor in a cohort sampled during active COVID-19. The sequencing input was peripheral blood. The CDR3 coding sequence is TGTGCCAGCAGGTTAAATCAGCCCCAGCATTTT. It codes for CASRLNQPQHF.